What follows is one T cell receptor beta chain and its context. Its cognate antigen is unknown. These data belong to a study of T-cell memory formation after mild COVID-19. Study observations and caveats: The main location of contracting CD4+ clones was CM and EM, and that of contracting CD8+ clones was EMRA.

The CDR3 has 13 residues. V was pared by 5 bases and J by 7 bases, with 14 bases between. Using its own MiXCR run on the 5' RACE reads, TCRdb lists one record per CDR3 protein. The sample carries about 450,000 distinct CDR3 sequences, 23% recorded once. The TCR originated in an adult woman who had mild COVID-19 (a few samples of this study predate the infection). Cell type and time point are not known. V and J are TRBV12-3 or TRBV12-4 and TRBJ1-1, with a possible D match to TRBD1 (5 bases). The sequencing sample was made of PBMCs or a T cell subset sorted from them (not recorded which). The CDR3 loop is CASSPGTGGEAFF. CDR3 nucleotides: TGTGCCAGCAGTCCCGGGACGGGCGGTGAAGCTTTCTTT.